Shown below are 3 T cell receptor beta chains from a single sample sequenced in a study of T cell responses to AZD1222 COVID-19 vaccine. Here immunoSEQ multiplex PCR was the method, and the copy in TCRdb shows in-frame clones only, minus some. In the table there are 75,000 to 95,000 clones, about 92% of which are singletons. Sample: peripheral blood, taken 28 days after the second AZD1222 dose. These receptors all stem from an adult who received the AZD1222 COVID-19 vaccine.

This sequence joins TRBV5-1 and TRBJ1-4; 7 nucleotides line up with TRBD1. The V segment lost 5 bases and the J segment 0 bases; nucleotides outside the gene matches: 7. Per germline, CDR1 SGHRS and CDR2 YFSETQ. The CDR3 contains 16 residues. The CDR3 DNA sequence: TGCGCCAGCAGACCTACAGGGGAACCAACTAATGAAAAACTGTTTTTT. Encoded protein: CASRPTGEPTNEKLFF. The full variable domain, in which reference TRBV5-1 and TRBJ1-4 provide the parts outside the CDR3, is KAGVTQTPRYLIKTRGQQVTLSCSPISGHRSVSWYQQTPGQGLQFLFEYFSETQRNKGNFPGRFSGRQFSNSRSEMNVSTLELGDSALYLCASRPTGEPTNEKLFFGSGTQLSVL.

The chain employs TRBV2 and TRBJ2-7; 10 nucleotides match TRBD1. CDR1 is SNHLY, CDR2 FYNNEI, per germline. The CDR3 is 15 amino acids. V was clipped by 1 base and J by 6 bases; unmatched bases: 6. The CDR3, as DNA: TGTGCCAGCAGTGAAGGAGTGAGGACAGGGGGCGAGCAGTACTTC. This translates into CASSEGVRTGGEQYF.

The chain is built from TRBV5-1 and TRBJ1-2; 11 bases are shared with TRBD1. The CDR3 length is 18 residues. Unmatched junction bases numbered 12, after V lost 5 bases and J lost 0 bases. CDR1 and CDR2 from the germline V gene are SGHRS and YFSETQ. CDR3 in amino acids: CASRPTPGQGDSNYGYTF. The CDR3 coding sequence is TGCGCCAGCAGGCCGACTCCGGGACAGGGGGACTCTAACTATGGCTACACCTTC. Supplemented by reference TRBV5-1 and TRBJ1-2, the full variable domain reads KAGVTQTPRYLIKTRGQQVTLSCSPISGHRSVSWYQQTPGQGLQFLFEYFSETQRNKGNFPGRFSGRQFSNSRSEMNVSTLELGDSALYLCASRPTPGQGDSNYGYTFGSGTRLTVV.